The present entry profiles one T cell receptor beta chain with its context. The data stem from a study of T cells expressing NK-cell markers. At the level of the study: Out of eight donors sequenced, seven tested HCMV-seropositive and the remaining one seronegative.

The CDR3 is 13 residues long. The germline V gene has CDR1 SGHTA and CDR2 FQGNSA. TCRdb reanalyzed the 5' RACE reads, giving one entry per CDR3 protein sequence and no DNA. The repertoire table contains about 190,000 distinct CDR3 sequences. The specimen was blood T cells: a sorted CD56 or NKG2C T cell subset, CD4+ or CD8+ T cells, or bulk PBMC T cells (not recorded which). V gene TRBV7-2 combines with J gene TRBJ2-7. The source is a man aged 18-75 years in good health. The CDR3 is CASSFASSYEQYF.